This TCR beta chain was found in a study of T cell responses to AZD1222 COVID-19 vaccine. Study-wide findings and caveats: Among spike-specific TCRs, nearly half reportedly target unmutated variant regions.

From germline, CDR1 is SGDLS and CDR2 YYNGEE. V lost 4 bases, J lost 0 bases, and 16 bases lay in between. The CDR3 totals 16 residues. Clones were sequenced by immunoSEQ multiplex PCR, and TCRdb holds only the in-frame ones, with some missing. Altogether around 170,000 clones are present, 92% being singletons, with the ten largest covering about 2.1%. As to this clone: What it recognizes is unknown.

The chain is built from TRBV9 and TRBJ2-5; no definite D call. Sequences were derived from peripheral blood, sampled 28 days after the second AZD1222 dose. The TCR sequence derives from an adult who received the AZD1222 COVID-19 vaccine. CDR3 nucleotides: TGTGCCAGCAGCTCCCCTACCGGAGTAAACCAAGAGACCCAGTACTTC. It yields the protein CASSSPTGVNQETQYF.